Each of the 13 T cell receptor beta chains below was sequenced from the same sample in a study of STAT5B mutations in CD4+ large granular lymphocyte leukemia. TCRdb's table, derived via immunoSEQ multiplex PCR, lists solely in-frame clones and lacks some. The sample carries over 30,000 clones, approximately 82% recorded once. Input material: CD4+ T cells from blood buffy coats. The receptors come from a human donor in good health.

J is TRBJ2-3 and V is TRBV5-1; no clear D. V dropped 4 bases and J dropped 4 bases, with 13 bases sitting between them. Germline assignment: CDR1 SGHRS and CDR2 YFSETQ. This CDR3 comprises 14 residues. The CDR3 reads CASSIGVPSDTQYF. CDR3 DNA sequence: TGCGCCAGCAGCATCGGTGTCCCCTCAGATACGCAGTATTTT.

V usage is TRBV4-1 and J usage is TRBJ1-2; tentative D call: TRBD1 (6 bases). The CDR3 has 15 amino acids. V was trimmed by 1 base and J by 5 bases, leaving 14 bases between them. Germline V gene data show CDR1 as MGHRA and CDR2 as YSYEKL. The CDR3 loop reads CASSQAQGLGYGYTF. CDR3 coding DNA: TGCGCCAGCAGCCAAGCTCAGGGGCTGGGGTATGGCTACACCTTC.

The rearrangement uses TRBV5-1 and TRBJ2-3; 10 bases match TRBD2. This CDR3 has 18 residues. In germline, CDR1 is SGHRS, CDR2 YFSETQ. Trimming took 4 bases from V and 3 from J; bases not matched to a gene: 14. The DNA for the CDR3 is TGCGCCAGCAGCCCAGACCCACGAATAGCGGGGGGAACAGATACGCAGTATTTT. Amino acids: CASSPDPRIAGGTDTQYF.

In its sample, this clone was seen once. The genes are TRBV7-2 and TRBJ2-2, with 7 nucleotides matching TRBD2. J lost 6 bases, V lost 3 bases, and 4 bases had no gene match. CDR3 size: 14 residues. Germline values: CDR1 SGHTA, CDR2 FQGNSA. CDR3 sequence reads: CASSLGGVAGELFF. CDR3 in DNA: TGTGCCAGCAGCTTGGGGGGGGTAGCCGGGGAGCTGTTTTTT.

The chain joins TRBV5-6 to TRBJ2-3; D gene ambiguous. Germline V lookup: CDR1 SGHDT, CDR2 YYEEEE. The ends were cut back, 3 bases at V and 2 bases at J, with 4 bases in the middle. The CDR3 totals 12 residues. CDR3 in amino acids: CASSYLTDTQYF. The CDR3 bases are TGTGCCAGCAGCTACCTCACAGATACGCAGTATTTT.

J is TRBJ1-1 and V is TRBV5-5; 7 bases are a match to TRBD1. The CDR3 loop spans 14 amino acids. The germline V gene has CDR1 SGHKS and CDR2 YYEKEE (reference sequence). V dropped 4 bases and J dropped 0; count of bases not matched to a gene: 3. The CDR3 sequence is CASSHGQVNTEAFF. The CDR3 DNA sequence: TGTGCCAGCAGCCATGGACAGGTGAACACTGAAGCTTTCTTT.

The CDR3 loop reads CASAPSRGGTGELFF. The DNA for the CDR3 is TGTGCCAGCGCCCCGAGTAGGGGGGGCACCGGGGAGCTGTTTTTT. The V and J genes are TRBV18 and TRBJ2-2; TRBD2 is a possible D gene (7 bases). This CDR3 has 15 residues. V lost 8 bases and J 4 bases, leaving 17 bases between the germline ends. Germline V lookup: CDR1 KGHSH, CDR2 LQKENI. Supplemented by reference TRBV18 and TRBJ2-2, the full variable domain reads NAGVMQNPRHLVRRRGQEARLRCSPMKGHSHVYWYRQLPEEGLKFMVYLQKENIIDESGMPKERFSAEFPKEGPSILRIQQVVRGDSAAYFCASAPSRGGTGELFFGEGSRLTVL.

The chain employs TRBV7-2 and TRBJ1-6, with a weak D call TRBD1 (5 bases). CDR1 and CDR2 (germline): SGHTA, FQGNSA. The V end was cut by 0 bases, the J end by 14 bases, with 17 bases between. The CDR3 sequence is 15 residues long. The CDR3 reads CASSLAPGPNWSLHF. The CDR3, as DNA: TGTGCCAGCAGCTTAGCTCCAGGGCCGAACTGGTCCCTCCACTTT. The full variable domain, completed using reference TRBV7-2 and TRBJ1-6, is GAGVSQSPSNKVTEKGKDVELRCDPISGHTALYWYRQSLGQGLEFLIYFQGNSAPDKSGLPSDRFSAERTGGSVSTLTIQRTQQEDSAVYLCASSLAPGPNWSLHFGNGTRLTVT.

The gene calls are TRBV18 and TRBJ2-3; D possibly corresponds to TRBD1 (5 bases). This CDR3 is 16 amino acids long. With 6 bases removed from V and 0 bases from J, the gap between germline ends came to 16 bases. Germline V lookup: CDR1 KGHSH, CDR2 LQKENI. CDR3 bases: TGTGCCAGCTCGCCGACAGTTCCTACTAGCACAGATACGCAGTATTTT. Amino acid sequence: CASSPTVPTSTDTQYF.

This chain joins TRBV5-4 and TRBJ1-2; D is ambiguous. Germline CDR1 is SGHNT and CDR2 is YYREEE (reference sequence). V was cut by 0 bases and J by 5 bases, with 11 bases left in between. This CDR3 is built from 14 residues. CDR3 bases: TGTGCCAGCAGCTTGGAGGCAGGCCTGTATGGCTACACCTTC. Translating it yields CASSLEAGLYGYTF.

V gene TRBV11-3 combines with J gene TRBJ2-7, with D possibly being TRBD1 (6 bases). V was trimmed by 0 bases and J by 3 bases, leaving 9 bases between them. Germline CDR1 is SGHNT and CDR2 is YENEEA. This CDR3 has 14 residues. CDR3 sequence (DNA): TGTGCCAGCAGCTTAGAGGGGGCTAACTACGAGCAGTACTTC. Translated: CASSLEGANYEQYF.

The CDR3 nucleotides are TGTGCCAGCAGCTTAGCGGCGAGATCTGGGGCCAACGTCCTGACTTTC. It encodes CASSLAARSGANVLTF. The chain couples TRBV7-6 to TRBJ2-6; D not resolved. V lost 0 bases and J 1 base, leaving 7 bases between the germline ends. The CDR3 totals 16 residues. CDR1 is SGHVS and CDR2 is FNYEAQ in the germline V gene.

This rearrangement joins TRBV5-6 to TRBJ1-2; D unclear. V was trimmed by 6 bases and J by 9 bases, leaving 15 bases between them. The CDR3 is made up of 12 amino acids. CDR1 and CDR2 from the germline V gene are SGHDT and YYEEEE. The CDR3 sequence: CASTLRTLSYTF. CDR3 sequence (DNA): TGTGCCAGCACCCTAAGGACCCTGAGCTACACCTTC.